Listed here is a single TCR beta chain. These data originate in a study of shared clonotypes between healthy human individuals. The germline V gene has CDR1 SGHNT and CDR2 YYREEE (reference sequence). With V trimmed by 0 bases and J by 2 bases, 5 bases remained unmatched. The CDR3 has 16 amino acids. Using immunoSEQ multiplex PCR, the repertoire was profiled, and TCRdb retains in-frame clones only, with some absent. Found here are over a million clones, approximately 80% of them singletons; the top ten hold around 0.6%. The sequencing input was memory CD4+ T cells from PBMCs. The subset denotes: CD45RA-negative fraction. The clonotype comes from a young man in good health. Some clones in this sample may be carry-over from other donors' samples. The chain recombines TRBV5-4 with TRBJ2-1; 7 bases are a match to TRBD2. The CDR3 DNA follows: TGTGCCAGCAGCTTGGCGCTAGCGGTCACCTACAATGAGCAGTTCTTC. As protein: CASSLALAVTYNEQFF.